These T cell receptor beta chains were read from a single sample in a study of T cell repertoires in cytomegalovirus infection. MiXCR, run by TCRdb on the reads, gives a single entry per CDR3 protein. The data show around 170,000 distinct CDR3 sequences, more than 15% seen once. Sequencing used CD8+ T cells from PBMCs. These receptors came from a human donor in good health (CMV status not recorded). Some clones in this sample may be carry-over from other donors' samples. CDR3s include the opening cysteine and the closing phenylalanine or tryptophan. The D gene is left open where the match is weak. For some rows the clone size is stated as once, few or many, or as a class when expanded; others skip it.

d_call: NA; clone_size: few; v_call: TRBV5-1; cdr3_length: 11; j_call: TRBJ2-1; cdr3_aa: CASKADNEQFF
d_call: NA; clone_size: NA; v_call: TRBV7-3; cdr3_length: 14; j_call: TRBJ2-1; cdr3_aa: CASSPGGGGNEQFF
d_call: NA; clone_size: few; v_call: TRBV7-8; cdr3_length: 15; j_call: TRBJ2-7; cdr3_aa: CASSFRGDSNYEQYF
d_call: NA; clone_size: few; v_call: TRBV28; cdr3_length: 15; j_call: TRBJ1-1; cdr3_aa: CASSPLGWGNTEAFF
d_call: NA; clone_size: few; v_call: TRBV6-2/TRBV6-3; cdr3_length: 13; j_call: TRBJ2-7; cdr3_aa: CASSPGRTYEQYF
d_call: NA; clone_size: many; v_call: TRBV28; cdr3_length: 10; j_call: TRBJ2-3; cdr3_aa: CASSTDTQYF
d_call: NA; clone_size: many; v_call: TRBV29-1; cdr3_length: 13; j_call: TRBJ1-2; cdr3_aa: CSVLSGSNYGYTF
d_call: NA; clone_size: few; v_call: TRBV20-1; cdr3_length: 15; j_call: TRBJ2-7; cdr3_aa: CSARDPSTSSYEQYF
d_call: TRBD2; clone_size: NA; v_call: TRBV20-1; cdr3_length: 14; j_call: TRBJ2-1; cdr3_aa: CSSPPGLAGDEQFF
d_call: NA; clone_size: NA; v_call: TRBV6-2/TRBV6-3; cdr3_length: 13; j_call: TRBJ2-1; cdr3_aa: CASSYELSNEQFF
d_call: NA; clone_size: NA; v_call: TRBV10-3; cdr3_length: 17; j_call: TRBJ2-3; cdr3_aa: CAISDPVRVGETDTQYF
d_call: NA; clone_size: few; v_call: TRBV7-3; cdr3_length: 17; j_call: TRBJ1-1; cdr3_aa: CASSLGLSRTDNTEAFF
d_call: TRBD2; clone_size: few; v_call: TRBV28; cdr3_length: 15; j_call: TRBJ2-7; cdr3_aa: CASSLAGGGNYEQYF
d_call: NA; clone_size: NA; v_call: TRBV6-2/TRBV6-3; cdr3_length: 14; j_call: TRBJ2-1; cdr3_aa: CASSLDSTYNEQFF
d_call: NA; clone_size: NA; v_call: TRBV7-2; cdr3_length: 14; j_call: TRBJ2-7; cdr3_aa: CASSLKDYSYEQYF
d_call: TRBD2; clone_size: few; v_call: TRBV25-1; cdr3_length: 16; j_call: TRBJ2-1; cdr3_aa: CASSTPGVAGEHEQFF
d_call: NA; clone_size: NA; v_call: TRBV7-2; cdr3_length: 17; j_call: TRBJ1-2; cdr3_aa: CASSLQQDDYGYYGYTF
d_call: TRBD1; clone_size: few; v_call: TRBV27; cdr3_length: 13; j_call: TRBJ2-1; cdr3_aa: CASSHPGQGDWFF
d_call: NA; clone_size: NA; v_call: TRBV6-2/TRBV6-3; cdr3_length: 11; j_call: TRBJ2-1; cdr3_aa: CASSYSYEQFF
d_call: TRBD1; clone_size: NA; v_call: TRBV28; cdr3_length: 16; j_call: TRBJ2-1; cdr3_aa: CASSWTGKGSLNEQFF
d_call: TRBD1; clone_size: few; v_call: TRBV11-2; cdr3_length: 16; j_call: TRBJ1-2; cdr3_aa: CASSSLRDSANYGYTF
d_call: NA; clone_size: few; v_call: TRBV27; cdr3_length: 14; j_call: TRBJ1-6; cdr3_aa: CASSVYSSSSPLHF
d_call: TRBD2; clone_size: few; v_call: TRBV6-6; cdr3_length: 16; j_call: TRBJ2-5; cdr3_aa: CASSYEVAGDEETQYF
d_call: NA; clone_size: once; v_call: TRBV6-8; cdr3_length: 13; j_call: TRBJ2-3; cdr3_aa: CASSLGSADTQYF
d_call: NA; clone_size: NA; v_call: TRBV4-1; cdr3_length: 13; j_call: TRBJ1-1; cdr3_aa: CASSQGMNTEAFF
d_call: TRBD1; clone_size: NA; v_call: TRBV6-2/TRBV6-3; cdr3_length: 14; j_call: TRBJ2-7; cdr3_aa: CASRKDRGRDEQYF
d_call: NA; clone_size: few; v_call: TRBV7-8; cdr3_length: 15; j_call: TRBJ2-7; cdr3_aa: CASSLAQGGPYEQYF
d_call: NA; clone_size: few; v_call: TRBV11-2; cdr3_length: 12; j_call: TRBJ2-7; cdr3_aa: CASSLPGVEQYF
d_call: TRBD2; clone_size: NA; v_call: TRBV7-6; cdr3_length: 16; j_call: TRBJ2-1; cdr3_aa: CASSFGGRAGRDEQFF
d_call: TRBD1; clone_size: NA; v_call: TRBV25-1; cdr3_length: 17; j_call: TRBJ2-1; cdr3_aa: CASTVPGQGNSYNEQFF
d_call: TRBD2; clone_size: NA; v_call: TRBV27; cdr3_length: 16; j_call: TRBJ2-5; cdr3_aa: CASSLYLAGPKETQYF
d_call: NA; clone_size: NA; v_call: TRBV11-2; cdr3_length: 16; j_call: TRBJ2-1; cdr3_aa: CASNLGGGELYNEQFF
d_call: TRBD2; clone_size: NA; v_call: TRBV27; cdr3_length: 19; j_call: TRBJ2-5; cdr3_aa: CASSSDSGRAAAGKETQYF
d_call: TRBD2; clone_size: NA; v_call: TRBV12-3/TRBV12-4; cdr3_length: 15; j_call: TRBJ2-1; cdr3_aa: CASSSPWGGDNEQFF
d_call: NA; clone_size: NA; v_call: TRBV2; cdr3_length: 14; j_call: TRBJ2-4; cdr3_aa: CASSGGRGLNIQYF
d_call: NA; clone_size: NA; v_call: TRBV7-6; cdr3_length: 17; j_call: TRBJ2-1; cdr3_aa: CASSPRPGTKSYNEQFF
d_call: NA; clone_size: NA; v_call: TRBV7-2; cdr3_length: 13; j_call: TRBJ2-1; cdr3_aa: CASSSYVADEQFF
d_call: NA; clone_size: few; v_call: TRBV6-2/TRBV6-3; cdr3_length: 14; j_call: TRBJ1-2; cdr3_aa: CASSYFPRNYGYTF
d_call: TRBD2; clone_size: few; v_call: TRBV7-2; cdr3_length: 14; j_call: TRBJ2-1; cdr3_aa: CASSLGTSGTQRIF
d_call: TRBD1; clone_size: NA; v_call: TRBV7-9; cdr3_length: 15; j_call: TRBJ2-7; cdr3_aa: CASSSSGTGPYEQYF
d_call: NA; clone_size: few; v_call: TRBV7-2; cdr3_length: 15; j_call: TRBJ2-7; cdr3_aa: CASSWGSGDTYEQYF
d_call: NA; clone_size: NA; v_call: TRBV6-2/TRBV6-3; cdr3_length: 12; j_call: TRBJ2-7; cdr3_aa: CASSHDSYEQYF